These 30 T cell receptor beta chains were all obtained from the same sample, sequenced in a study of T cell changes during pregnancy in multiple sclerosis. Produced via immunoSEQ multiplex PCR; TCRdb's table is partial and in-frame only. The sample carries 35,000 to 45,000 clones, more than 90% recorded once. The source material was CD8+ T cells from peripheral blood mononuclear cells, sampled in the first trimester of pregnancy. The receptors were gathered from a female donor with multiple sclerosis, enrolled in a pregnancy study.

This clone was recorded only once. CDR3 nucleotides: TGTGCCACCAGCAGAGGAGGAGTTTACGAGCAGTACTTC. Translated, it gives CATSRGGVYEQYF. The genes are TRBV15 and TRBJ2-7; D gene uncertain. This CDR3 has 13 residues. Germline V gene data show CDR1 as LNHNV and CDR2 as YYDKDF (reference sequence). V dropped 1 base and J dropped 4 bases, with 8 bases sitting between them.

The chain joins TRBV7-2 to TRBJ2-1; 13 positions agree with TRBD2. The germline V gene has CDR1 SGHTA and CDR2 FQGNSA. After removal of 3 bases from V and 9 bases from J, the junction contained 5 bases not matched to a gene. The CDR3 contains 15 residues. The CDR3 sequence: CASSFTSGGVIEQFF. The CDR3 nucleotides read TGTGCCAGCAGCTTTACTAGCGGGGGGGTCATTGAGCAGTTCTTC.

The sample holds one count of this clone. V usage is TRBV11-3 and J usage is TRBJ2-1; 10 bases agree with TRBD1. The V segment lost 1 base and the J segment 3 bases; nucleotides outside the gene matches: 9. Germline V gene data show CDR1 as SGHNT and CDR2 as YENEEA. CDR3 length equals 18 residues. CDR3: CASSLGQRTGGLYNEQFF. As DNA, the CDR3 is TGTGCCAGCAGCTTAGGTCAAAGGACAGGGGGTCTCTACAATGAGCAGTTCTTC.

V gene TRBV11-2 combines with J gene TRBJ2-1; 7 nucleotides line up with TRBD1. The germline V gene encodes CDR1 SGHAT and CDR2 FQNNGV. The CDR3 runs 16 residues. V shed 4 bases, J shed 2 bases, and the junction held 8 bases outside the gene matches. This CDR3 reads CASSSRDRVAYNEQFF. CDR3 in DNA: TGTGCCAGCAGCTCCCGCGACAGGGTGGCCTACAATGAGCAGTTCTTC.

V gene TRBV10-3 combines with J gene TRBJ2-3; perhaps TRBD2 as D (6 bases). CDR1 is ENHRY, CDR2 SYGVKD, per germline. This CDR3 region has 15 residues. V was clipped by 6 bases and J by 2 bases, with 15 bases between them. The CDR3 sequence: CAIRGTSTTTDTQYF. The CDR3 DNA follows: TGTGCCATCAGGGGGACTTCGACTACCACAGATACGCAGTATTTT.

The CDR3 is CAISLFDRDLSGANVLTF. CDR3 nucleotide sequence: TGTGCCATCAGTTTATTCGACAGGGACCTCTCTGGGGCCAACGTCCTGACTTTC. The chain is built from TRBV10-3 and TRBJ2-6, with TRBD1 matching over 7 bases. The CDR3 consists of 18 residues. Germline values: CDR1 ENHRY, CDR2 SYGVKD. With 5 bases clipped from V and 0 bases from J, the junction kept 10 bases outside the gene matches.

The chain couples TRBV7-7 to TRBJ1-1; a possible D gene is TRBD1 (6 bases). Per germline, CDR1 SSHAT and CDR2 FNYEAQ (reference sequence). The CDR3 totals 13 residues. CDR3 sequence (DNA): TGTGCTAGTAGCCAGGGGATTGGGACTGAAGCTTTCTTT. Its translation is CASSQGIGTEAFF.

This clone was seen only once. The chain joins TRBV19 to TRBJ2-2; D unresolved. CDR3 size: 13 residues. Trimming removed 3 bases at V and 6 bases at J, with 8 bases between. Germline V lookup: CDR1 LNHDA, CDR2 SQIVND (reference sequence). In nucleotides, the CDR3 is TGTGCCAGTAGTATCGACGGAGCCGGGGAGCTGTTTTTT. Translating gives CASSIDGAGELFF.

The rearrangement joins TRBV6-5 to TRBJ2-1; tentative D call: TRBD1 (5 bases). V was trimmed by 5 bases and J by 5 bases, leaving 10 bases between them. The V gene's germline CDR1 is MNHEY and CDR2 SVGAGI. The CDR3 extends over 13 amino acids. Written as DNA, the CDR3 is TGTGCCAGCAGTACCGACAGAAACAATGAGCAGTTCTTC. Translation gives CASSTDRNNEQFF.

The genes are TRBV4-1 and TRBJ2-5; 7 bases align to TRBD1. The V and J ends lost 3 bases and 4 bases, in that order; junction bases with no gene match: 8. This CDR3 comprises 15 residues. The germline gives CDR1 MGHRA, CDR2 YSYEKL. The CDR3 DNA follows: TGCGCCAGCAGCCAGTTCGACAGGGTAGGAGAGACCCAGTACTTC. The encoded protein is CASSQFDRVGETQYF.

The table lists this clone with a few counts. This chain connects TRBV27 to TRBJ2-3; TRBD1 matches at 7 bases. The trim removed 7 bases at V and 0 bases at J, leaving 7 bases unmatched. The CDR3 sequence is 15 residues long. Germline values: CDR1 MNHEY, CDR2 SMNVEV (reference sequence). This chain's CDR3 is CASTQGTESTDTQYF. CDR3 DNA sequence: TGTGCCAGCACCCAGGGGACAGAGAGCACAGATACGCAGTATTTT.

The chain uses TRBV5-6 and TRBJ2-1, with 12 bases identical to TRBD2. This CDR3 is 16 amino acids long. Germline-derived CDR1 and CDR2 are SGHDT and YYEEEE. The V segment lost 0 bases and the J segment 10 bases; nucleotides outside the gene matches: 8. The CDR3 sequence: CASSLAALAGGHEQFF. In DNA, the CDR3 is TGTGCCAGCAGCTTGGCCGCGCTAGCGGGGGGGCACGAGCAGTTCTTC.

The rearrangement uses TRBV2 and TRBJ2-7, with TRBD1 identical over 7 bases. The trim removed 0 bases at V and 3 bases at J, leaving 2 bases unmatched. Per the germline V gene, CDR1 is SNHLY and CDR2 is FYNNEI. CDR3 length: 14 amino acids. CDR3 in amino acids: CASSEATGSYEQYF. The CDR3 region has the DNA TGTGCCAGCAGTGAAGCGACAGGGAGCTACGAGCAGTACTTC.

The chain links TRBV7-8 to TRBJ2-3; a possible D gene is TRBD2 (5 bases). Germline V gene sequence: CDR1 SGHVS, CDR2 FQNEAQ. This CDR3 has 16 residues. Trimming stripped 4 bases from V and 1 base from J, with 15 bases between. The CDR3 loop reads CASSSRRTGRTDTQYF. CDR3 bases: TGTGCCAGCAGCTCAAGGAGGACCGGCCGCACAGATACGCAGTATTTT.

The chain couples TRBV27 to TRBJ2-7; perhaps TRBD2 as D (7 bases). Per the germline V gene, CDR1 is MNHEY and CDR2 is SMNVEV (reference sequence). V was clipped by 7 bases and J by 4 bases, with 20 bases between them. The CDR3 covers 15 residues. The DNA of the CDR3 is TGTGCCAGCACCCTCAGGGGCGGGGGCCATTACGAGCAGTACTTC. Translating it yields CASTLRGGGHYEQYF.

The chain recombines TRBV7-8 with TRBJ2-7, with 8 bases matching TRBD1. Germline CDR1 SGHVS, CDR2 FQNEAQ. The junction had 12 bases not matched to a gene; V was cut back by 6 bases and J by 2 bases. The CDR3 is made up of 16 amino acids. CDR3 nucleotide sequence: TGTGCCAGCAGGACCCCCAGGGGGCTACTGACCTACGAGCAGTACTTC. Translation: CASRTPRGLLTYEQYF.

The chain couples TRBV19 to TRBJ1-1; 7 bases line up with TRBD1. Germline CDR1 and CDR2: LNHDA and SQIVND (reference sequence). V lost 3 bases, J lost 1 base, and 8 bases stayed unmatched. This CDR3 contains 16 residues. The CDR3 sequence: CASSIDREGPNTEAFF. CDR3 bases: TGTGCCAGTAGTATCGACAGGGAAGGGCCGAACACTGAAGCTTTCTTT. Full variable domain (outside the CDR3, taken from reference TRBV19 and TRBJ1-1): DGGITQSPKYLFRKEGQNVTLSCEQNLNHDAMYWYRQDPGQGLRLIYYSQIVNDFQKGDIAEGYSVSREKKESFPLTVTSAQKNPTAFYLCASSIDREGPNTEAFFGQGTRLTVV.

In its sample, this clone ranks as medium-sized. The rearrangement uses TRBV9 and TRBJ1-5, with TRBD1 identical over 11 bases. Trimming took 3 bases from V and 9 from J; bases not matched to a gene: 5. The CDR3 spans 14 residues. Germline V gene data show CDR1 as SGDLS and CDR2 as YYNGEE. CDR3 DNA sequence: TGTGCCAGCAGCGAGGGGACAGGGGGAAGGCCCCAGCATTTT. Encoded protein: CASSEGTGGRPQHF.

The J gene is TRBJ1-1, the V gene TRBV13, with 8 positions matching TRBD1. The CDR3 totals 13 residues. Germline CDR1 and CDR2: PRHDT and FYEKMQ (reference sequence). J gave up 9 bases and V 5 bases, and 8 bases lay outside the gene matches. For the CDR3, the DNA is TGTGCCAGCAGCGGGGACAGGATAAACCAAGCTTTCTTT. This gives the protein CASSGDRINQAFF.

This chain uses TRBV19 with TRBJ1-6; D ambiguous. CDR3 length: 17 residues. The V end was cut by 6 bases, the J end by 6 bases, with 21 bases between. CDR1 and CDR2 (germline): LNHDA, SQIVND (reference sequence). The CDR3 region is CASRLQFEGLTNSPLHF. The CDR3 DNA reads as TGTGCCAGTAGGCTCCAGTTTGAGGGTTTGACTAATTCACCCCTCCACTTT.

The chain is built from TRBV6-5 and TRBJ1-1, with D possibly being TRBD1 (5 bases). Trimming shortened V by 2 bases and J by 11 bases, and 18 bases separated the two germline ends. The CDR3 consists of 14 residues. CDR1 is MNHEY, CDR2 SVGAGI, per germline. CDR3 in amino acids: CASSYDLGGESAFF. CDR3 nucleotides: TGTGCCAGCAGTTACGACCTGGGGGGGGAATCGGCTTTCTTT.

This chain connects TRBV7-8 to TRBJ1-4, with 8 bases lining up with TRBD1. The CDR3 covers 17 residues. After removal of 5 bases from V and 1 base from J, the junction contained 9 bases not matched to a gene. CDR1 is SGHVS and CDR2 is FQNEAQ in the germline V gene. CDR3 bases: TGTGCCAGCAGCCCGACCGGGACAGGAGTAACTAATGAAAAACTGTTTTTT. Translated, it gives CASSPTGTGVTNEKLFF.

V and J are TRBV9 and TRBJ2-3, with TRBD2 identical over 10 bases. The CDR3 length is 15 residues. Trimming at V came to 2 bases and at J to 11 bases, leaving 11 bases not matched to a gene. Looked up from germline, CDR1 is SGDLS and CDR2 is YYNGEE. The CDR3 here is CASSVEAVAGGGQYF. In DNA form, the CDR3 reads TGTGCCAGCAGCGTCGAAGCGGTAGCGGGGGGAGGGCAGTATTTT.

The gene calls are TRBV13 and TRBJ2-7; possible D gene TRBD1, 6 bases. With 5 bases removed from V and 4 bases from J, the gap between germline ends came to 21 bases. CDR1 is PRHDT, CDR2 FYEKMQ, per germline (reference sequence). The CDR3 consists of 16 residues. The CDR3 nucleotides are TGTGCCAGCAGCCAACAGGGCCGGGGTGCCATGTACGAGCAGTACTTC. Translated: CASSQQGRGAMYEQYF.

The rearrangement links TRBV6-6 to TRBJ2-1, with D maybe TRBD2 (6 bases). Germline lookup yields CDR1 MNHNY and CDR2 SVGAGI (reference sequence). The CDR3 is 15 residues long. V was clipped by 6 bases and J by 3 bases, with 15 bases between them. This CDR3 is CASSPRDSFYNEQFF. DNA of the CDR3: TGTGCCAGCAGCCCCCGGGACTCCTTCTACAATGAGCAGTTCTTC.

The chain uses TRBV6-5 and TRBJ2-7; the match to TRBD2 covers 13 bases. Germline CDR1 MNHEY, CDR2 SVGAGI. This CDR3 region has 15 residues. J lost 4 bases, V lost 7 bases, and 7 bases had no gene match. The CDR3 DNA sequence: TGTGCCAGCACCCAGGGACTAGCGGGGAGTTACGAGCAGTACTTC. This gives the protein CASTQGLAGSYEQYF.

This clone was observed a handful of times. The chain joins TRBV11-2 to TRBJ1-1; D remains unclear. Deletions cut 3 bases from V and 1 base from J, with 6 bases between. Germline V CDR1 and CDR2: SGHAT, FQNNGV. This CDR3 has 13 amino acids. The CDR3 is CASSFLQNTEAFF. DNA for the CDR3: TGTGCCAGCAGCTTCTTACAGAACACTGAAGCTTTCTTT.

V usage is TRBV14 and J usage is TRBJ2-7; TRBD1 agrees at 8 bases. The junction had 18 bases not matched to a gene; V was cut back by 4 bases and J by 4 bases. Germline V gene data show CDR1 as SGHDN and CDR2 as FVKESK. CDR3 length equals 18 residues. As DNA, the CDR3 is TGTGCCAGCAGCCCCCATGTGAGGACAGGGCTTGATTCTTACGAGCAGTACTTC. This sequence encodes CASSPHVRTGLDSYEQYF.

This sequence joins TRBV18 and TRBJ2-3; D is unresolved. This CDR3 spans 12 amino acids. CDR1 is KGHSH and CDR2 is LQKENI in the germline V gene. V was clipped by 2 bases and J by 6 bases, with 6 bases between them. This CDR3 is CASSPYEDTQYF. DNA for the CDR3: TGTGCCAGCTCACCATACGAGGATACGCAGTATTTT.

V is TRBV29-1 and J is TRBJ1-2; no definite D call. The CDR3 extends over 11 amino acids. Per germline, CDR1 SQVTM and CDR2 ANQGSEA. The V end was cut by 4 bases, the J end by 3 bases, with 6 bases between. DNA for the CDR3: TGCAGCGTTGGAGGATACTATGGCTACACCTTC. This sequence encodes CSVGGYYGYTF.